Presented here are 16 T cell receptor beta chains from one specimen sequenced in a study of CD8 T cells in Susac syndrome (dated by TCRdb to between 2019 and 2020). Library preparation employed the immunoSEQ multiplex PCR assay. RNA was extracted with the RNeasy kit and 0.5 to 1 ug was reverse transcribed using random hexamers. The public reads were reanalyzed by TCRdb: fastp trimming at Q25, MiXCR alignment, in-frame beta chains only. CDR3 protein duplicates are merged, each entry listing the most common genes and DNA. This sample has some 160,000 distinct CDR3 sequences in its table, and 85% to 95% of those were observed once. The ten largest account for 0.12% of the sample. The specimen sequenced was CD4+ T cells from PBMCs. Every receptor here comes from a human donor with Susac syndrome.

The chain employs TRBV10-2 and TRBJ1-5; 7 bases are a match to TRBD1. The germline V gene encodes CDR1 WSHSY and CDR2 SAAADI. The CDR3 length is 13 residues. The junction had 0 bases not matched to a gene; V was cut back by 3 bases and J by 4 bases. CDR3 sequence reads: CASSEQGNQPQHF. DNA of the CDR3: TGCGCCAGCAGTGAACAGGGGAATCAGCCCCAGCATTTT.

This clonotype occurred once. The gene calls are TRBV10-3 and TRBJ2-1; 11 bases line up with TRBD2. From germline, CDR1 is ENHRY and CDR2 SYGVKD. CDR3 size: 14 residues. J gave up 6 bases and V 11 bases, and 9 bases lay outside the gene matches. DNA for the CDR3: TGTGCCGTCGCGACTAGCGGGGAGGTCAATGAGCAGTTCTTC. Protein product: CAVATSGEVNEQFF.

The J gene is TRBJ1-1, the V gene TRBV4-3; D not certain. The ends were cut back, 0 bases at V and 4 bases at J, with 12 bases in the middle. The germline V gene encodes CDR1 LGHNA and CDR2 YSLEER. This CDR3 contains 15 residues. The CDR3 region is CASSQDEGIGTEAFF. The CDR3 DNA sequence: TGCGCCAGCAGCCAAGATGAAGGGATTGGCACTGAAGCTTTCTTT.

The rearrangement uses TRBV18 and TRBJ1-2, with TRBD1 as a possible D gene (5 bases). Germline-derived CDR1 and CDR2 are KGHSH and LQKENI. The length of the CDR3 is 13 residues. Trimming shortened V by 6 bases and J by 3 bases, and 11 bases separated the two germline ends. CDR3 region: CASSPGLDYGYTF. The CDR3, as DNA: TGTGCCAGCTCCCCAGGGCTCGACTATGGCTACACCTTC. The full variable domain, its missing parts supplied by reference TRBV18 and TRBJ1-2, is NAGVMQNPRHLVRRRGQEARLRCSPMKGHSHVYWYRQLPEEGLKFMVYLQKENIIDESGMPKERFSAEFPKEGPSILRIQQVVRGDSAAYFCASSPGLDYGYTFGSGTRLTVV.

V and J are TRBV6-1 and TRBJ2-3; TRBD2 might be the D (5 bases). This CDR3 has 14 residues. Trimming pared 3 bases from V and 11 bases from J, leaving 18 bases between. In germline, CDR1 is MNHNS, CDR2 SASEGT. In DNA form, the CDR3 reads TGTGCCAGCAGTGAGCGGCCACTGGGGAGAGGGCAGTATTTT. Encoded protein: CASSERPLGRGQYF.

The J gene is TRBJ1-2, the V gene TRBV29-1; D possibly corresponds to TRBD1 (5 bases). The CDR3 extends over 12 amino acids. Trimming removed 6 bases at V and 6 bases at J, with 14 bases between. The germline gives CDR1 SQVTM, CDR2 ANQGSEA. The CDR3 region has the DNA TGCAGCGTCGGGAGGGGCCGGGATGGCTACACCTTC. This sequence encodes CSVGRGRDGYTF. The whole variable domain, filled in from reference TRBV29-1 and TRBJ1-2, reads SAVISQKPSRDICQRGTSLTIQCQVDSQVTMMFWYRQQPGQSLTLIATANQGSEATYESGFVIDKFPISRPNLTFSTLTVSNMSPEDSSIYLCSVGRGRDGYTFGSGTRLTVV.

The chain is built from TRBV18 and TRBJ1-1, with D unresolved. The germline gives CDR1 KGHSH, CDR2 LQKENI. The CDR3 sequence is 14 residues long. V lost 2 bases and J lost 7, with 14 bases in between. The CDR3 protein is CASSPGFSGNEAFF. The CDR3, as DNA: TGTGCCAGCTCACCAGGGTTTTCGGGGAATGAAGCTTTCTTT.

The rearrangement uses TRBV30 and TRBJ2-1, with D possibly being TRBD2 (5 bases). This CDR3 contains 13 residues. Germline CDR1 is GTSNPN and CDR2 is SVGIG (reference sequence). V was shortened by 7 bases and J by 5 bases, with 15 bases between the two germline ends. The CDR3 spells CALGSGADNEQFF. The CDR3 DNA is TGTGCCTTGGGAAGCGGAGCGGACAATGAGCAGTTCTTC.

J is TRBJ2-5 and V is TRBV20-1; the match to TRBD1 covers 8 bases. J was trimmed by 5 bases and V by 5 bases; bases with no gene match: 13. The CDR3 has 15 amino acids. Germline CDR1 reads DFQATT; CDR2 reads SNEGSKA (reference sequence). The CDR3 sequence is CSAWDRIMAGETQYF. CDR3 DNA: TGCAGTGCTTGGGACAGGATAATGGCAGGGGAGACCCAGTACTTC.

The chain is built from TRBV11-2 and TRBJ1-6, with D tentatively TRBD1 (5 bases). Germline CDR1 reads SGHAT; CDR2 reads FQNNGV. This CDR3 spans 14 amino acids. V lost 1 base, J lost 6 bases, and 7 bases lay in between. The CDR3 DNA is TGTGCCAGCAGCTTAGGCAGGGTTAATTCACCCCTCCACTTT. Translating gives CASSLGRVNSPLHF.

The rearrangement joins TRBV14 to TRBJ1-4, with D perhaps matching TRBD1 (5 bases). V lost 3 bases, J lost 6 bases, and 8 bases lay in between. The CDR3 totals 13 residues. CDR1 SGHDN and CDR2 FVKESK come from the germline V gene. The CDR3 here is CASSHDSYEKLFF. DNA for the CDR3: TGTGCCAGCAGCCATGACAGCTATGAAAAACTGTTTTTT.

The chain has TRBV20-1 and TRBJ2-1; a weak D match, TRBD1 (5 bases). Trimming took off 1 base at V and 2 bases at J, with 15 bases between the two ends. Per germline, CDR1 DFQATT and CDR2 SNEGSKA (reference sequence). This CDR3 is 16 amino acids long. The CDR3 reads CSARAETANPYNEQFF. The CDR3 DNA reads as TGCAGTGCTAGAGCCGAGACAGCGAACCCCTACAATGAGCAGTTCTTC.

This chain connects TRBV3-1 to TRBJ2-4; D is possibly TRBD2 (6 bases). This CDR3 has 16 amino acids. Between the trimmed V and J ends, which lost 3 bases and 0 bases, there was a span of 12 bases. Germline V gives CDR1 LGHDT, CDR2 YNNKEL (reference sequence). Here the CDR3 DNA reads TGTGCCAGCAGCCAGTGGGGGACTCTAGCCAAAAACATTCAGTACTTC. This encodes CASSQWGTLAKNIQYF. The entire variable domain, with the rest obtained from reference TRBV3-1 and TRBJ2-4, is as follows: DTAVSQTPKYLVTQMGNDKSIKCEQNLGHDTMYWYKQDSKKFLKIMFSYNNKELIINETVPNRFSPKSPDKAHLNLHINSLELGDSAVYFCASSQWGTLAKNIQYFGAGTRLSVL.

The sample holds one count of this clonotype. The chain combines TRBV20-1 with TRBJ1-5, with D possibly matching TRBD1 (6 bases). V was clipped by 0 bases and J by 4 bases, with 13 bases between them. Germline V lookup: CDR1 DFQATT, CDR2 SNEGSKA (reference sequence). The CDR3 spans 15 residues. The CDR3 region has the DNA TGCAGTGCTAGAGAGGGCAGGGGAGATAATCAGCCCCAGCATTTT. Protein: CSAREGRGDNQPQHF.

This chain joins TRBV15 and TRBJ2-1, with TRBD2 matching over 9 bases. The length of the CDR3 is 12 residues. The V gene's germline CDR1 is LNHNV and CDR2 YYDKDF (reference sequence). With V trimmed by 6 bases and J by 7 bases, 1 base remained unmatched. Here the CDR3 DNA reads TGTGCCACCAGTAGCGGGGGTAATGAGCAGTTCTTC. As protein: CATSSGGNEQFF.

The chain is built from TRBV4-3 and TRBJ2-2; no definite D call. The CDR3 is 15 residues long. Germline assignment: CDR1 LGHNA and CDR2 YSLEER. Trimming pared 0 bases from V and 0 bases from J, leaving 5 bases between. The CDR3 here is CASSQEGTNTGELFF. CDR3 DNA sequence: TGCGCCAGCAGCCAAGAAGGCACGAACACCGGGGAGCTGTTTTTT.